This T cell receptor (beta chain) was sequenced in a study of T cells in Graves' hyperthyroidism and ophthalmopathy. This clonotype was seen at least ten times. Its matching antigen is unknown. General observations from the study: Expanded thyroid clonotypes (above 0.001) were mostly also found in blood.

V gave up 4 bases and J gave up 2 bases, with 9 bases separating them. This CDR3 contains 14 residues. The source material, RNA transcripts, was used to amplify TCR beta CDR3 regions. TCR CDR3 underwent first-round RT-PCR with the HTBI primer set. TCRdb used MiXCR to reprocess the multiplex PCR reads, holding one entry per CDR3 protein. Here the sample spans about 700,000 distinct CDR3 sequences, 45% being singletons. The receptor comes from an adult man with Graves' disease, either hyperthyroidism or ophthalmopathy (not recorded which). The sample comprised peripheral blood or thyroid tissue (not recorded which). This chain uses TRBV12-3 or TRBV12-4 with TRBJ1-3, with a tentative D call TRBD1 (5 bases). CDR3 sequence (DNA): TGTGCCAGCAGTTCCCTGACAGCTGGAAACACCATATATTTT. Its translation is CASSSLTAGNTIYF.